This T cell receptor (beta chain) emerged from a study of blood T cell repertoires in COVID-19. Study at large: Spain, Italy and the United States supplied samples that represented acute and convalescent COVID-19. In each case, the material was cDNA or gDNA derived from T cells, B-cell-depleted T cells, or PBMCs.

The CDR3 has 15 residues. With 4 bases clipped from V and 3 bases from J, the junction kept 3 bases outside the gene matches. The germline CDR1 and CDR2 sequences are LNHNV and YYDKDF (reference sequence). Study processing details: Counts of nucleated cells, estimated from reference gene primer amplification, were obtained. Method: immunoSEQ multiplex PCR; TCRdb's copy keeps in-frame clones and lacks some. For V, J and clone size, that table is used; D and trimming come from the DNA. The sample has approximately 210,000 clones; approximately 78% are singletons. Sequencing was done on a sample of peripheral blood. This sequence originates from a woman between 40 and 50 years old with acute or convalescent COVID-19. This chain links TRBV15 with TRBJ1-2, with TRBD1 matching 12 bases. CDR3 bases: TGTGCCACCAGCACGGGACAGGGGGCTGACTATGGCTACACCTTC. Residues: CATSTGQGADYGYTF.